This is a list of T cell receptor beta chains from one sample in a study of radiotherapy plus CTLA-4 blockade in lung cancer. The assay was immunoSEQ multiplex PCR, and TCRdb's table has in-frame clones only and misses some. Of more than 55,000 clones in the sample, almost 85% were seen once. The sample was peripheral blood, taken from a patient treated with radiotherapy plus ipilimumab. The receptors originated from a human donor with non-small cell lung cancer whose response to radiotherapy plus ipilimumab could not be evaluated. The CDR3 runs from the conserved cysteine through the conserved F or W. The order of the fields is CDR3 protein, clone size, V gene, J gene, D gene. The D gene is left open where the match is weak. The size of a clone is reported for some rows only, either as once, few or many, or as a class for expanded clones.

CASSLGTAHLNNEQFF	-	TRBV11-2	TRBJ2-1	-
CASSLGGGPTGELFF	-	TRBV5-4	TRBJ2-2	TRBD2
CASSLGLAGYEQYF	-	TRBV7-2	TRBJ2-7	TRBD2
CASSQTSGSSEQFF	-	TRBV5-1	TRBJ2-1	TRBD2
CASSLSGTYPYEQYF	-	TRBV5-1	TRBJ2-7	-
CASSLDRGPSSYEQYF	-	TRBV28	TRBJ2-7	TRBD1
CASSDLRGVSGNTIYF	-	TRBV6-6	TRBJ1-3	-
CASSPWTDNQPQHF	once	TRBV4-3	TRBJ1-5	-
CASSLQGEEKLFF	-	TRBV7-9	TRBJ1-4	TRBD1
CASSQMAGADNEQFF	once	TRBV14	TRBJ2-1	-
CASSSGQGALGNTIYF	once	TRBV7-2	TRBJ1-3	TRBD1
CASSRRLAGDTQYF	-	TRBV7-2	TRBJ2-3	TRBD2
CASSQDSYEQYF	-	TRBV7-2	TRBJ2-7	-
CASGSDRGYYGYTF	-	TRBV6-1	TRBJ1-2	TRBD1
CASSPPEVRQPQHF	-	TRBV18	TRBJ1-5	-
CATSSRGGGGNTIYF	-	TRBV15	TRBJ1-3	-
CATMGGVRGDTQYF	-	TRBV19	TRBJ2-3	-
CASRPPTSGGTGELFF	once	TRBV7-6	TRBJ2-2	TRBD2
CASSWGGRKQHF	-	TRBV6-4	TRBJ1-5	-
CASSRTSGVTDTQYF	few	TRBV5-1	TRBJ2-3	TRBD2
CASSLSGARGETQYF	-	TRBV5-1	TRBJ2-5	TRBD1
CAWKWGGLQETQYF	-	TRBV30	TRBJ2-5	-
CASSPPPTFNEQFF	-	TRBV18	TRBJ2-1	-
CASSSGLAGGGNNEQFF	-	TRBV11-2	TRBJ2-1	TRBD2
CASSLSDRVREAFF	-	TRBV27	TRBJ1-1	TRBD1
CASSFSPADTQYF	once	TRBV7-2	TRBJ2-3	-
CASSGGLNQPQHF	-	TRBV10-1	TRBJ1-5	-
CASSLVMGTSGMYEQFF	-	TRBV7-9	TRBJ2-1	TRBD2
CASSRIRGSGLSEQYF	-	TRBV18	-	-
CASSILGTSGKNTQYF	-	TRBV28	TRBJ2-3	TRBD2
CASSALAGPSYNEQFF	-	TRBV6-4	TRBJ2-1	TRBD2
CASSAQGHAGELFF	once	TRBV5-5	TRBJ2-2	-
CASSLEVLGGDTQYF	-	TRBV5-1	TRBJ2-3	-
CASSLEPLAGGGETQYF	-	TRBV5-4	TRBJ2-5	TRBD2
CASSLRGKETQYF	-	TRBV27	TRBJ2-5	-
CASSLADREKQYF	-	TRBV5-1	TRBJ2-7	-
CASSEMGGADTQYF	-	TRBV2	TRBJ2-3	TRBD2
CAITEGRAENEQFF	-	TRBV10-3	TRBJ2-1	-
CASSPRGGGPYEQYF	-	TRBV19	TRBJ2-7	TRBD2
CASREGNTEAFF	-	TRBV5-1	TRBJ1-1	-
CASSFPLSSTDTQYF	-	TRBV28	TRBJ2-3	-
CASSLESSYNEQFF	-	TRBV5-1	TRBJ2-1	-
CASRLAGGGLQETQYF	-	TRBV5-1	TRBJ2-5	TRBD2
CASSPTTGYGYTF	-	TRBV7-2	TRBJ1-2	-